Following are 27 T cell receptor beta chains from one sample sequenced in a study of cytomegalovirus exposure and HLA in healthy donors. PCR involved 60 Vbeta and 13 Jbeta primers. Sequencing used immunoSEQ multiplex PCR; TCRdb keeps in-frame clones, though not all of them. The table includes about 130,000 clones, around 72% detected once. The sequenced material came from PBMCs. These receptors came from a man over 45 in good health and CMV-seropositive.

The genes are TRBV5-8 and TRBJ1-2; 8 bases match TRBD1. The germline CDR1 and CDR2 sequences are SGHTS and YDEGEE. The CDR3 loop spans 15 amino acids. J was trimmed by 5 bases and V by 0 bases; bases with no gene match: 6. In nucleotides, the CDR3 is TGTGCCAGCAGCTTGGGGGTGCGGACAGGGTATGGCTACACCTTC. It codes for CASSLGVRTGYGYTF. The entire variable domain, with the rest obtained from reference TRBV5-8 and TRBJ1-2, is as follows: EAGVTQSPTHLIKTRGQQATLRCSPISGHTSVYWYQQALGLGLQFLLWYDEGEERNRGNFPPRFSGRQFPNYSSELNVNALELEDSALYLCASSLGVRTGYGYTFGSGTRLTVV.

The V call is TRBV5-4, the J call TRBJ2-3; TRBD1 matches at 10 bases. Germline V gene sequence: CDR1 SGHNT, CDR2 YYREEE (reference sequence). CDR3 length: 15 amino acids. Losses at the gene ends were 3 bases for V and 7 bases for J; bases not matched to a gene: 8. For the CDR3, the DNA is TGTGCCAGCAGCTCGTCGGGACAGGGGAAGAATACGCAGTATTTT. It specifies CASSSSGQGKNTQYF.

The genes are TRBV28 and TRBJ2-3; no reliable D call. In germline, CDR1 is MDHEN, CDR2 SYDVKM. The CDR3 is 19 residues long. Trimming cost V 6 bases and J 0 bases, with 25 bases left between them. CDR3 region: CASRTPFPRLRSSTDTQYF. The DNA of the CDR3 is TGTGCCAGCAGAACCCCTTTCCCGCGGTTGCGGTCTAGCACAGATACGCAGTATTTT. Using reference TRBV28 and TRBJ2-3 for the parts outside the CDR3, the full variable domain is DVKVTQSSRYLVKRTGEKVFLECVQDMDHENMFWYRQDPGLGLRLIYFSYDVKMKEKGDIPEGYSVSREKKERFSLILESASTNQTSMYLCASRTPFPRLRSSTDTQYFGPGTRLTVL.

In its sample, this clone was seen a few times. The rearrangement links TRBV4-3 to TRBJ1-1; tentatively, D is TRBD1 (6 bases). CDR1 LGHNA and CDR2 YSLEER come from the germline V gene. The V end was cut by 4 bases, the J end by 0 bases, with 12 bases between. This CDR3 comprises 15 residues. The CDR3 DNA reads TGCGCCAGCAGCCGATACAGGGATTTGAACACTGAAGCTTTCTTT. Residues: CASSRYRDLNTEAFF.

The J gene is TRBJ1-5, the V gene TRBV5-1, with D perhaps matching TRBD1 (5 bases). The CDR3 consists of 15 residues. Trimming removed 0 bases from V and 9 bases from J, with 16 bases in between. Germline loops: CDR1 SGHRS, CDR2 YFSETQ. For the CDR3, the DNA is TGCGCCAGCAGCTTGGAGTCCGGGAGGGGTCGGCCCCAGCATTTT. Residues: CASSLESGRGRPQHF.

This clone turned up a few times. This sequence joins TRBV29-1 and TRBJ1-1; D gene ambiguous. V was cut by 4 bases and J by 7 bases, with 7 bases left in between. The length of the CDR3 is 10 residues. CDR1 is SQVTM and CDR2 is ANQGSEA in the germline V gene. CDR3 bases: TGCAGCGTTGCGGGTATTGAAGCTTTCTTT. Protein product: CSVAGIEAFF.

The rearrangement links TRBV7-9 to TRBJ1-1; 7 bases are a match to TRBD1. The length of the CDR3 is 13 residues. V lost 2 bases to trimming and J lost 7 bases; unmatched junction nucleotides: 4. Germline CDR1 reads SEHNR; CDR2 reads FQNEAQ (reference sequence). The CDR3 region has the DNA TGTGCCAGCAGCTTAAACCGGGACAGTGAAGCTTTCTTT. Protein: CASSLNRDSEAFF.

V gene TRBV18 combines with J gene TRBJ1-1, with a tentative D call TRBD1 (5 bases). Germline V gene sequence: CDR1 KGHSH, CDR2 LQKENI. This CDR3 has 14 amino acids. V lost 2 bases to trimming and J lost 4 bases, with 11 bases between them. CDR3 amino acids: CASSPAEGRTEAFF. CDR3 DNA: TGTGCCAGCTCACCAGCGGAGGGACGCACTGAAGCTTTCTTT.

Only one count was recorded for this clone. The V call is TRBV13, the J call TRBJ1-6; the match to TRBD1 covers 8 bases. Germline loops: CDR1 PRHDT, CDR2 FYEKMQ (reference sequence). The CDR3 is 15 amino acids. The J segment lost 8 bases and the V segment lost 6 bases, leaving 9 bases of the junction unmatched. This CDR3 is CASSSQGGLDSPLHF. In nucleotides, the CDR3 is TGTGCCAGCAGTTCACAGGGGGGACTCGATTCACCCCTCCACTTT. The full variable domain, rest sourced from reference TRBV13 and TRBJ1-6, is AAGVIQSPRHLIKEKRETATLKCYPIPRHDTVYWYQQGPGQDPQFLISFYEKMQSDKGSIPDRFSAQQFSDYHSELNMSSLELGDSALYFCASSSQGGLDSPLHFGNGTRLTVT.

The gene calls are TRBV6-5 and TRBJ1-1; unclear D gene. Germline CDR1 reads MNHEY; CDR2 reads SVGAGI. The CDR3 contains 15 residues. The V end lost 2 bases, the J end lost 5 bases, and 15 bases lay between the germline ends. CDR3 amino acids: CASSYDWVRGTEAFF. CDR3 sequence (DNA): TGTGCCAGCAGTTACGATTGGGTGCGAGGGACTGAAGCTTTCTTT.

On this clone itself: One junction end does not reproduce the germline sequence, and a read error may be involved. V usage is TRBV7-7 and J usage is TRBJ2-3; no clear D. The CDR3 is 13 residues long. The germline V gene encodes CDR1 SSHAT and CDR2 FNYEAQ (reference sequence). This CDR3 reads CASSQDGGDTQYF. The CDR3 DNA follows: TGTGCTAGCAGCCAAGACGGCGGAGATACGCAGTATTTT.

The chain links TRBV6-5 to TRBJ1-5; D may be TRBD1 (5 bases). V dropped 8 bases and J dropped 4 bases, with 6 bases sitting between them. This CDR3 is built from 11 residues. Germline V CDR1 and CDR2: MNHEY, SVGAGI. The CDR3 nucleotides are TGTGCCAGCGGGGGGAATCAGCCCCAGCATTTT. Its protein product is CASGGNQPQHF.

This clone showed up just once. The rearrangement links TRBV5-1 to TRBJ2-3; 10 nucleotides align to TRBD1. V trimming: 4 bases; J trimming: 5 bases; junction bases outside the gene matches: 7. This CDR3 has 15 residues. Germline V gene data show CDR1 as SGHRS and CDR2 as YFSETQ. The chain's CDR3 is CASSPGQGVKDTQYF. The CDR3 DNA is TGCGCCAGCAGCCCAGGACAGGGGGTAAAAGATACGCAGTATTTT.

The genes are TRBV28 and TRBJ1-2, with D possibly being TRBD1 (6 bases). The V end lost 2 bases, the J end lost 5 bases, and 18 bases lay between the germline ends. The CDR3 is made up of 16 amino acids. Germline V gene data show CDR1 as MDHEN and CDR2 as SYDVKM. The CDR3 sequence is CASSLTGQGIAYGYTF. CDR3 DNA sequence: TGTGCCAGCAGTTTAACCGGGCAGGGGATTGCGTATGGCTACACCTTC.

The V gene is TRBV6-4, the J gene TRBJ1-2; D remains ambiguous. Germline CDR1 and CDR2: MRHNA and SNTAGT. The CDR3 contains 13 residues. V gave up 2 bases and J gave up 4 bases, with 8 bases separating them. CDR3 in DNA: TGTGCCAGCAGTGACACCGGGTTCTATGGCTACACCTTC. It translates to CASSDTGFYGYTF.

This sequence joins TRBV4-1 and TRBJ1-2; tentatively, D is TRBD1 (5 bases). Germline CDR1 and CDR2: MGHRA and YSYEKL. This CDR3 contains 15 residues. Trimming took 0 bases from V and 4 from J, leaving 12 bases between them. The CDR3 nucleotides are TGCGCCAGCAGCCAAGATGACGGGGGGTTCTATGGCTACACCTTC. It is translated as CASSQDDGGFYGYTF.

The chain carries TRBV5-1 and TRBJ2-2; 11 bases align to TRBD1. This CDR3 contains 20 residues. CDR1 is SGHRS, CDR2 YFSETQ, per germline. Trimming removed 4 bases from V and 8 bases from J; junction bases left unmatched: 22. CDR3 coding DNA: TGCGCCAGCAGCCGCGACATGAGAGGGACCGGGACAGGGGGTCCGGGGGAGCTGTTTTTT. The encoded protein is CASSRDMRGTGTGGPGELFF.

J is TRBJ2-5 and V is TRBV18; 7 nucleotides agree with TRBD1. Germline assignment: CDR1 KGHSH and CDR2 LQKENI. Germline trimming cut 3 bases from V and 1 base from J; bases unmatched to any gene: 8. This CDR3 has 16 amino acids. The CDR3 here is CASSPRDSYLQETQYF. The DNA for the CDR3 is TGTGCCAGCTCACCGAGGGACAGCTACCTCCAAGAGACCCAGTACTTC.

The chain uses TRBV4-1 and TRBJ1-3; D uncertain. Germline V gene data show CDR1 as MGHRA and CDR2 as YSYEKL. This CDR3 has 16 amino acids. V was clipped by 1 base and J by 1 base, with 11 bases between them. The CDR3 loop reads CASSQASAGSGNTIYF. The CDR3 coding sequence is TGCGCCAGCAGCCAAGCATCTGCCGGGTCTGGAAACACCATATATTTT.

This CDR3 is CSVRTGWDTEAFF. The CDR3 nucleotides read TGCAGCGTTCGAACAGGGTGGGACACTGAAGCTTTCTTT. V usage is TRBV29-1 and J usage is TRBJ1-1, with D perhaps TRBD1 (6 bases). V was clipped by 5 bases and J by 3 bases, with 13 bases between them. Germline V lookup: CDR1 SQVTM, CDR2 ANQGSEA. The CDR3 length is 13 residues.

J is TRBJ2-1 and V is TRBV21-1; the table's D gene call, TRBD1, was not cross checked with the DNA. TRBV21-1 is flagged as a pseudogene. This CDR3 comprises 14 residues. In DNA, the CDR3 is TGTGCCAGCCCCACAGGAGCAGGCTACAATGAGCAGTTCTTC. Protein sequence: CASPTGAGYNEQFF.

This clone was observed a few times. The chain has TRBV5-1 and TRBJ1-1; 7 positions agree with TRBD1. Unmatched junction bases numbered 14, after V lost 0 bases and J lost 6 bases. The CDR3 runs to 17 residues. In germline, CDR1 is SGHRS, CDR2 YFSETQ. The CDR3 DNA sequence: TGCGCCAGCAGCTTGGAATTAGGTACGGTCGGGACAGCTGAAGCTTTCTTT. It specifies CASSLELGTVGTAEAFF. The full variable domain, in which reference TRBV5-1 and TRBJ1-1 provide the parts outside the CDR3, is KAGVTQTPRYLIKTRGQQVTLSCSPISGHRSVSWYQQTPGQGLQFLFEYFSETQRNKGNFPGRFSGRQFSNSRSEMNVSTLELGDSALYLCASSLELGTVGTAEAFFGQGTRLTVV.

The CDR3 here is CSVISERDRERGSYNEQFF. The CDR3 bases are TGCAGCGTAATTTCCGAGCGGGACAGGGAACGAGGCTCCTACAATGAGCAGTTCTTC. The V call is TRBV29-1, the J call TRBJ2-1, with 9 nucleotides matching TRBD1. The CDR3 consists of 19 residues. CDR1 and CDR2 (germline): SQVTM, ANQGSEA. J was trimmed by 0 bases and V by 6 bases; bases with no gene match: 18.

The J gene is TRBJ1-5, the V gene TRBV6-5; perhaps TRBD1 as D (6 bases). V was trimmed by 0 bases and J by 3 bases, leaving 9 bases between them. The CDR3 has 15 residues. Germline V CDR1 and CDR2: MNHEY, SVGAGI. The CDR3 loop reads CASSYSDSPNQPQHF. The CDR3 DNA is TGTGCCAGCAGTTACTCGGACAGCCCCAATCAGCCCCAGCATTTT.

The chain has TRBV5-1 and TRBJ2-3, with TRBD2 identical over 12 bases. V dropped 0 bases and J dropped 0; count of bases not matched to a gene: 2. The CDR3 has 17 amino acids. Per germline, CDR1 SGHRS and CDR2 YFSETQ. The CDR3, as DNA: TGCGCCAGCAGCTTGGTGGGACTAGCGGGTAGCACAGATACGCAGTATTTT. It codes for CASSLVGLAGSTDTQYF.

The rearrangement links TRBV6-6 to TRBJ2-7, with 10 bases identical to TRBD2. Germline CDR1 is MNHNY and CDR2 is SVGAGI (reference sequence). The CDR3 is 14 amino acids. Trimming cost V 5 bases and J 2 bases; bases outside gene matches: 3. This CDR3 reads CASSGLAETYEQYF. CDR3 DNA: TGTGCCAGCAGTGGACTAGCGGAGACCTACGAGCAGTACTTC.

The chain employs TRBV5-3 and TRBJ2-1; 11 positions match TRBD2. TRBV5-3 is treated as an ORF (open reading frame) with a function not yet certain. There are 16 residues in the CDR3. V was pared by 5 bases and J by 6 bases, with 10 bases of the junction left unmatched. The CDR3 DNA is TGTGCCAGAAGTTCGGAATCACTAGCGGGGGTCAATGAGCAGTTCTTC. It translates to CARSSESLAGVNEQFF.